The rows below give T cell receptor beta chains drawn from one sample of a study of blood T cells in healthy people across ages. TCRdb recomputed calls from the 5' RACE reads with MiXCR, one row per CDR3 protein. The repertoire holds some 930,000 distinct CDR3 sequences, with 25% to 35% as singletons. This sample also appeared in a second study, on T cells of mothers and their children.

Sequenced sample: blood. The receptors come from a woman aged 40 to 50 in good health. Each CDR3 is given without its conserved first and last residue. Part of the rows lack a size; the others show once, few, many or a class for expanded clones.

CDR3 protein	J gene	V gene	clone size
ASSEVYAYGTDTQY	TRBJ2-3	TRBV2	-
ASSTLAGEGYNEQF	TRBJ2-1	TRBV6-2/TRBV6-3	few
ASRFQQGARNTEAF	TRBJ1-1	TRBV28	-
ASSLAGYYGQY	TRBJ2-7	TRBV28	few
ASSPGLAGDWQY	TRBJ2-7	TRBV7-2	few
ASGLSRTGAGEQY	TRBJ2-7	TRBV12-3/TRBV12-4	many
ASSYLGLAGGKTSTDTQY	TRBJ2-3	TRBV6-5	-
ASISLYEQY	TRBJ2-7	TRBV6-2/TRBV6-3	many
SARPGSPYEQY	TRBJ2-7	TRBV20-1	many
ASSFLRGDYGYT	TRBJ1-2	TRBV12-3/TRBV12-4	-
ASSDGLASVNEQY	TRBJ2-4	TRBV13	-
SARAPERFDTEAF	TRBJ1-1	TRBV20-1	-
ASSLQDSYGYT	TRBJ1-2	TRBV5-1	few
ASSLLAIPQETQY	TRBJ2-5	TRBV7-3	few
ASSLAGQSSYNEQY	TRBJ2-7	TRBV5-1	-
AISSQGEGNQPQH	TRBJ1-5	TRBV10-3	few
ASSSSGGFGEQY	TRBJ2-7	TRBV27	few
SARVQGGRQPQH	TRBJ1-5	TRBV20-1	few
ASSRQGGFRVTEAF	TRBJ1-1	TRBV6-5	once